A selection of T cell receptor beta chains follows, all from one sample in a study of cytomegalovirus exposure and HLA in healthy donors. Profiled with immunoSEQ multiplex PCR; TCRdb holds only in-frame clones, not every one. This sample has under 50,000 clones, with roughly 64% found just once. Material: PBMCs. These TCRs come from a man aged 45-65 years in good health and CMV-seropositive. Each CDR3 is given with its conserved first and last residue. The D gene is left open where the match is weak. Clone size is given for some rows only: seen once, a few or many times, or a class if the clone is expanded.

TGTGCCAGCAGCACATTCGGACAGGGCCACTATGGCTACACCTTC | CASSTFGQGHYGYTF | TRBV2 | TRBD1 | TRBJ1-2 | .
TGTGCCAGCAGCCAGCGGGTGGAAAAACTGTTTTTT | CASSQRVEKLFF | TRBV4-2 | . | TRBJ1-4 | few
TGTGCCAGCAGCTTAGGAGGGGGCAGGACAGATACGCAGTATTTT | CASSLGGGRTDTQYF | TRBV11-3 | TRBD1 | TRBJ2-3 | .
TGTGCCAGCAGTAACAGGGCAACTAATGAAAAACTGTTTTTT | CASSNRATNEKLFF | TRBV28 | . | TRBJ1-4 | .
TGTGCCAGCAGTGAATTAGGGGGCGCTGAAAAACTGTTTTTT | CASSELGGAEKLFF | TRBV2 | TRBD1 | TRBJ1-4 | .
TGTGCCAGCAGCCAACTCGGTAGCGTCAACGAGCAGTACTTC | CASSQLGSVNEQYF | TRBV4-2 | . | TRBJ2-7 | .
TGTGCCAGCAGCTTATTCGAAGGGAGCACTGAAGCTTTCTTT | CASSLFEGSTEAFF | TRBV7-2 | . | TRBJ1-1 | few
TGTGCCACCAGCAGGGTCGGGCAAGAGACCCAGTACTTC | CATSRVGQETQYF | TRBV15 | . | TRBJ2-5 | .
TGTGCCAGCAGTAGAGACAGGCCTGGGGTAGATACGCAGTATTTT | CASSRDRPGVDTQYF | TRBV6-5 | . | TRBJ2-3 | .
TGTGCCAGCAGCCCGTCGGGCAGGGGAGGCTACACCTTC | CASSPSGRGGYTF | TRBV7-3 | . | TRBJ1-2 | .
TGTGCCTGGACCCCGGGGGGGAAGCACACTGAAGCTTTCTTT | CAWTPGGKHTEAFF | TRBV30 | . | TRBJ1-1 | .
TGTGCCAGCAGTCCTGCAGGGGGACAGGCTAACGAGCAGTACTTC | CASSPAGGQANEQYF | TRBV6-6 | TRBD1 | TRBJ2-7 | .
TGTGCCAGCAGTGAAGGAACAGGAGACAATCAGCCCCAGCATTTT | CASSEGTGDNQPQHF | TRBV6-1 | . | TRBJ1-5 | .
TGCGCCAGCAGCCAAGTAGTTCGACGGACAGAAGAAAACTATGGCTACACCTTC | CASSQVVRRTEENYGYTF | TRBV4-3 | . | TRBJ1-2 | .
TGTGCCAGCAGATCGGGACAGGCCGCCTCTGGCTACACCTTC | CASRSGQAASGYTF | TRBV6-5 | TRBD1 | TRBJ1-2 | .
TGTGCCAGCAGTTACGGAGGTGGGAGTTATAATTCACCCCTCCACTTT | CASSYGGGSYNSPLHF | TRBV6-5 | . | TRBJ1-6 | once
TGTGCCAGCAGCTCCGGGAACACCGGGGAGCTGTTTTTT | CASSSGNTGELFF | TRBV11-2 | . | TRBJ2-2 | .
TGTGCCAGCAGCCGGACTCTACAGGGTTCCGGGGAGCTGTTTTTT | CASSRTLQGSGELFF | TRBV4-2 | . | TRBJ2-2 | .
TGTGCCAGCAGCAGGGGCGGGACGGCTGGAAACACCATATATTTT | CASSRGGTAGNTIYF | TRBV7-2 | . | TRBJ1-3 | .